This TCR beta chain was sequenced during a study of blood T cell repertoires in COVID-19. Across the whole study: Sources were T cells, B-cell-depleted T cells, or PBMCs; the material itself was cDNA or gDNA.

Trimming took off 6 bases at V and 2 bases at J, with 10 bases between the two ends. Germline CDR1 reads SGHAT; CDR2 reads FQNNGV. This CDR3 comprises 13 residues. Measured with immunoSEQ multiplex PCR; TCRdb has only the in-frame clones, and not every one. This table holds roughly 400,000 clones, about 88% found once. This receptor was taken from a woman in her late teens or twenties who had been exposed to COVID-19. The chain has TRBV11-2 and TRBJ1-1; D is ambiguous. The sample comprised PBMCs or T cells enriched from blood (not recorded which). CDR3 region: CASRTPHNTEAFF. The CDR3 DNA is TGTGCCAGCAGGACACCCCATAACACTGAAGCTTTCTTT.